The 25 T cell receptor beta chains reported below all come from one sample, sequenced in a study of regulatory T cells in long-lasting Graves disease. For TCR beta, libraries came from iRepertoire HTBI primers and Arm-PCR of CDR3 regions. TCRdb re-analysed the multiplex PCR reads in MiXCR, keeping a single row per CDR3 protein. The table shows approximately 400,000 distinct CDR3 sequences, with about a quarter occurring only once. Stated time point: persistent/refractory GD, antithyroid drugs over 5 years with positive TRAb. PBMCs were the source of the RNA used for TCR sequencing. The specimen comprised peripheral blood mononuclear cells (PBMCs), sampled when the disease was refractory, from a patient treated with antithyroid drugs. Receptor source: a female donor with Graves disease.

This clonotype has more than one count but fewer than ten. The chain couples TRBV20-1 to TRBJ2-4, with D perhaps TRBD2 (6 bases). From germline, CDR1 is DFQATT and CDR2 SNEGSKA (reference sequence). The CDR3 covers 15 residues. V lost 6 bases, J lost 3 bases, and 18 bases lay in between. For the CDR3, the DNA is TGCAGTGCCACTACCGGGGCGGGGAACAAAAACATTCAGTACTTC. Its protein product is CSATTGAGNKNIQYF.

The chain carries TRBV19 and TRBJ1-1; a possible D gene is TRBD1 (5 bases). CDR3 length: 13 residues. The germline V gene has CDR1 LNHDA and CDR2 SQIVND (reference sequence). With 1 base removed from V and 11 bases from J, the gap between germline ends came to 14 bases. The chain's CDR3 is CASSIAEGARAFF. CDR3 coding DNA: TGTGCCAGTAGTATAGCTGAAGGGGCCCGGGCTTTCTTT.

This clonotype was seen a handful of times. The chain joins TRBV9 to TRBJ2-1; tentatively, D is TRBD2 (6 bases). Per the germline V gene, CDR1 is SGDLS and CDR2 is YYNGEE. The length of the CDR3 is 18 residues. Trimming removed 4 bases at V and 1 base at J, with 21 bases between. As DNA, the CDR3 is TGTGCCAGCAGCCCGAAGATGGTCGGGAGTGTATCCTACAATGAGCAGTTCTTC. This sequence encodes CASSPKMVGSVSYNEQFF.

The V and J genes are TRBV19 and TRBJ2-4, with D perhaps matching TRBD2 (5 bases). The CDR3 is made up of 12 amino acids. Germline V gene sequence: CDR1 LNHDA, CDR2 SQIVND (reference sequence). The germline V and J ends were trimmed by 9 bases and 5 bases, with 11 bases remaining between them. CDR3 residues: CARKGGQNIQYF. The DNA of the CDR3 is TGTGCCAGAAAAGGCGGGCAAAACATTCAGTACTTC.

A note on this clonotype: This may come from a read error, since a much larger clone is one base off. The CDR3 carries no conserved terminal phenylalanine or tryptophan, so it likely arises from a read error. The chain recombines TRBV28 with TRBJ2-7, with 8 bases that match TRBD1. Germline-derived CDR1 and CDR2 are MDHEN and SYDVKM. This CDR3 is built from 16 residues. The V segment lost 3 bases and the J segment 4 bases; nucleotides outside the gene matches: 11. CDR3 sequence reads: CASSLDRDRSSYEQYL. CDR3 DNA: TGTGCCAGCAGTTTGGATAGGGACAGGTCCTCATACGAGCAGTACCTC.

This clonotype was counted only a few times. V and J are TRBV7-9 and TRBJ1-2; 9 positions match TRBD1. The CDR3 runs 14 residues. Germline CDR1 reads SEHNR; CDR2 reads FQNEAQ (reference sequence). V shed 5 bases and J 3 bases; nucleotides not matched to a gene: 4. This CDR3 is CASSEGQGDYGYTF. The CDR3 coding sequence is TGTGCCAGCAGCGAGGGACAGGGTGACTATGGCTACACCTTC.

In this sample, this clonotype turned up many times. The chain couples TRBV7-2 to TRBJ2-7, with 8 nucleotides matching TRBD2. The CDR3 is made up of 13 amino acids. Germline V lookup: CDR1 SGHTA, CDR2 FQGNSA. The ends lost 5 bases at V and 5 bases at J; junction bases unmatched: 5. The CDR3 DNA follows: TGTGCCAGCAGCCGAAAAGCGGGAGACGAGCAGTACTTC. Translated, it gives CASSRKAGDEQYF.

This chain connects TRBV29-1 to TRBJ1-3, with D perhaps TRBD1 (5 bases). V lost 7 bases to trimming and J lost 3 bases, with 13 bases between them. CDR3 length: 13 residues. The germline V gene encodes CDR1 SQVTM and CDR2 ANQGSEA. The CDR3 sequence is CSAVRDRGNTIYF. The CDR3 nucleotides read TGCAGCGCCGTAAGGGACCGTGGAAACACCATATATTTT.

The sample holds many counts of this clonotype. An end of the junction does not agree with germline; a read error may underlie this. The chain joins TRBV12-3 or TRBV12-4 to TRBJ1-2; D not resolved. The CDR3 is made up of 10 amino acids. The CDR3 DNA is TGTGCCAGCAGTTTAGATGGCTCTTACTTC. The encoded protein is CASSLDGSYF.

This clonotype was recorded a few times. The V gene is TRBV20-1, the J gene TRBJ2-1; TRBD2 agrees at 9 bases. The CDR3 length is 14 residues. The ends lost 2 bases at V and 5 bases at J; junction bases unmatched: 4. Germline CDR1 is DFQATT and CDR2 is SNEGSKA (reference sequence). Here the CDR3 reads CSARKSGRHNEQFF. CDR3 in DNA: TGCAGTGCTAGAAAAAGCGGGAGGCACAATGAGCAGTTCTTC.

The V call is TRBV19, the J call TRBJ1-1; TRBD1 is a possible D gene (5 bases). Germline V CDR1 and CDR2: LNHDA, SQIVND (reference sequence). The V gene lost 10 bases and the J gene lost 5 bases, with 14 bases spanning the gap. This CDR3 is built from 12 residues. DNA of the CDR3: TGTGCCACCAGACCCTGGGGGACTGAAGCTTTCTTT. It encodes CATRPWGTEAFF.

This clonotype has at least ten counts. The V and J genes are TRBV6-5 and TRBJ1-1; D remains unclear. This CDR3 is 15 amino acids long. Trimming pared 2 bases from V and 0 bases from J, leaving 10 bases between. Germline-derived CDR1 and CDR2 are MNHEY and SVGAGI. CDR3 coding DNA: TGTGCCAGCAGTTACGTTGGCGTCCTGAACACTGAAGCTTTCTTT. The encoded protein is CASSYVGVLNTEAFF.

V and J are TRBV27 and TRBJ1-1; the D gene is possibly TRBD1 (5 bases). V gave up 7 bases and J gave up 4 bases, with 25 bases separating them. The CDR3 consists of 17 residues. Germline V gene sequence: CDR1 MNHEY, CDR2 SMNVEV (reference sequence). The CDR3 sequence: CASTPSWGWGRVTEAFF. The CDR3 DNA is TGTGCCAGCACCCCGAGTTGGGGTTGGGGACGAGTCACTGAAGCTTTCTTT.

The chain uses TRBV11-2 and TRBJ1-2; 8 nucleotides agree with TRBD1. CDR3 size: 14 residues. J was trimmed by 5 bases and V by 2 bases; bases with no gene match: 4. Germline V gene data show CDR1 as SGHAT and CDR2 as FQNNGV. The CDR3 DNA is TGTGCCAGCAGCTTATTCCAGGGGGCTTATGGCTACACCTTC. Translated: CASSLFQGAYGYTF.

The chain joins TRBV19 to TRBJ2-2, with no clear D. CDR3 size: 16 residues. V lost 5 bases to trimming and J lost 1 base, with 14 bases between them. CDR1 LNHDA and CDR2 SQIVND come from the germline V gene (reference sequence). DNA of the CDR3: TGTGCCAGTAGTGTCTCCCCCGGCAGGAACACCGGGGAGCTGTTTTTT. Protein sequence: CASSVSPGRNTGELFF.

This clonotype was seen more than once but under ten times. This chain joins TRBV12-3 or TRBV12-4 and TRBJ1-1; 8 bases are a match to TRBD1. This CDR3 spans 13 amino acids. V was clipped by 10 bases and J by 3 bases; unmatched bases: 7. In DNA form, the CDR3 reads TGTGCCATAAACAGGGGGACCCACACTGAAGCTTTCTTT. Translated: CAINRGTHTEAFF.

J is TRBJ2-5 and V is TRBV19; D uncertain. With 3 bases removed from V and 4 bases from J, the gap between germline ends came to 12 bases. The CDR3 runs 14 residues. In germline, CDR1 is LNHDA, CDR2 SQIVND (reference sequence). CDR3 sequence: CASSMLGTAETQYF. CDR3 DNA: TGTGCCAGTAGTATGCTTGGCACGGCAGAGACCCAGTACTTC.

This chain links TRBV20-1 with TRBJ1-1, with 9 bases matching TRBD1. The CDR3 consists of 12 residues. From germline, CDR1 is DFQATT and CDR2 SNEGSKA (reference sequence). DNA of the CDR3: TGCAGGGGAACAGGGGGCAACACTGAAGCTTTCTTT. Amino acids: CRGTGGNTEAFF.

The V call is TRBV11-2, the J call TRBJ2-1; 7 bases align to TRBD1. The CDR3 has 13 residues. J lost 8 bases, V lost 1 base, and 2 bases had no gene match. The germline gives CDR1 SGHAT, CDR2 FQNNGV. The DNA of the CDR3 is TGTGCCAGCAGCTTAGGAGGGGGCTATGAGCAGTTCTTC. Protein: CASSLGGGYEQFF. Full variable domain (outside the CDR3, taken from reference TRBV11-2 and TRBJ2-1): EAGVAQSPRYKIIEKRQSVAFWCNPISGHATLYWYQQILGQGPKLLIQFQNNGVVDDSQLPKDRFSAERLKGVDSTLKIQPAKLEDSAVYLCASSLGGGYEQFFGPGTRLTVL.

This clonotype was observed a few times. CDR3 in amino acids: CATSDSLGSNQPQHF. The CDR3 DNA sequence: TGTGCCACCAGTGATTCCCTGGGTAGCAATCAGCCCCAGCATTTT. This chain connects TRBV24-1 to TRBJ1-5, with D hard to call. V shed 2 bases and J shed 0 bases, with 7 bases lying between them. Germline CDR1 KGHDR, CDR2 SFDVKD. The CDR3 loop spans 15 amino acids.

A note on this clonotype: It may be a read error: a sequence one base away is much more abundant. V gene TRBV27 combines with J gene TRBJ2-5; D is perhaps TRBD1 or TRBD2 (6 bases each). The germline V and J ends were trimmed by 8 bases and 6 bases, with 25 bases remaining between them. Per the germline V gene, CDR1 is MNHEY and CDR2 is SMNVEV (reference sequence). CDR3 length: 16 amino acids. CDR3 region: CASARGATVTGKTQYF. The CDR3 DNA reads TGTGCCAGCGCGAGGGGGGCGACCGTTACGGGGAAGACCCAGTACTTC.

At least ten counts were recorded for this clonotype. The chain is built from TRBV12-3 or TRBV12-4 and TRBJ2-5, with TRBD2 matching 16 bases. Unmatched junction bases numbered 7, after V lost 6 bases and J lost 0 bases. The CDR3 consists of 18 residues. The CDR3 nucleotides are TGTGCCAGCAGAGACGGGACTAGCGGGAGGGAAGACCAAGAGACCCAGTACTTC. Translation: CASRDGTSGREDQETQYF.

The sample holds many counts of this clonotype. The chain uses TRBV30 and TRBJ2-5; D call uncertain. The CDR3 consists of 12 residues. V was trimmed by 2 bases and J by 2 bases, leaving 6 bases between them. Germline V gene lookup returns CDR1 GTSNPN and CDR2 SVGIG (reference sequence). The CDR3 protein is CAWSPTQETQYF. CDR3 nucleotides: TGTGCCTGGAGTCCCACACAAGAGACCCAGTACTTC.

The V gene is TRBV6-1, the J gene TRBJ2-2; D gene unclear. The germline V gene encodes CDR1 MNHNS and CDR2 SASEGT. V gave up 5 bases and J gave up 0 bases, with 10 bases separating them. This CDR3 has 15 residues. CDR3 loop: CASSRTPANTGELFF. CDR3 in DNA: TGTGCCAGCAGTAGGACCCCGGCGAACACCGGGGAGCTGTTTTTT.

This chain joins TRBV7-8 and TRBJ2-1; 11 nucleotides line up with TRBD2. The V gene's germline CDR1 is SGHVS and CDR2 FQNEAQ. The J segment lost 9 bases and the V segment lost 3 bases, leaving 13 bases of the junction unmatched. The CDR3 loop spans 17 amino acids. CDR3 in DNA: TGTGCCAGCAGCTTTCTTCTCGGGACTAGCGGTGTGAGTGAGCAGTTCTTC. This codes for CASSFLLGTSGVSEQFF.